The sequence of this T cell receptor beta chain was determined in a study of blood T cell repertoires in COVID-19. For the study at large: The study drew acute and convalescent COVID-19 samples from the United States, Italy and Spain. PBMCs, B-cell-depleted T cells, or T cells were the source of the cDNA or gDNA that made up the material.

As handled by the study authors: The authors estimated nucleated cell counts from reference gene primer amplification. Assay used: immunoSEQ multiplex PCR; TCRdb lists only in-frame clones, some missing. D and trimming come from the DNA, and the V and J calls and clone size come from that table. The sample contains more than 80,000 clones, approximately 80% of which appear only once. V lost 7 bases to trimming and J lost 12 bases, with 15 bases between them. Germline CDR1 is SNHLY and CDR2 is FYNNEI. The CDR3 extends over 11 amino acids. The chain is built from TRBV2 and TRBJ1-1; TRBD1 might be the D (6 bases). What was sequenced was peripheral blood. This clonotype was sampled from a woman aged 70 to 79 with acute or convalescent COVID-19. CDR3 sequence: CASTFGQTPFF. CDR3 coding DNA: TGTGCCAGCACCTTTGGACAGACTCCTTTCTTT. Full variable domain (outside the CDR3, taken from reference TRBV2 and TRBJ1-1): EPEVTQTPSHQVTQMGQEVILRCVPISNHLYFYWYRQILGQKVEFLVSFYNNEISEKSEIFDDQFSVERPDGSNFTLKIRSTKLEDSAMYFCASTFGQTPFFGQGTRLTVV.